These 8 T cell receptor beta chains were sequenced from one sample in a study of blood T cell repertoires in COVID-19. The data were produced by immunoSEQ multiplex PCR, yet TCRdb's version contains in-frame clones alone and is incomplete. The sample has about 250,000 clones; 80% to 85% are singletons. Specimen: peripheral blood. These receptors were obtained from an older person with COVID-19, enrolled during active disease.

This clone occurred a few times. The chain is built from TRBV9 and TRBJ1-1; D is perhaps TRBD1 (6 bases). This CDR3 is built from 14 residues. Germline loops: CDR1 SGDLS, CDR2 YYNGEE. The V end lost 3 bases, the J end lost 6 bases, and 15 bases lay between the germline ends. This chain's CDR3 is CASSALTGRPEAFF. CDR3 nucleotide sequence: TGTGCCAGCAGCGCACTAACAGGGCGACCTGAAGCTTTCTTT. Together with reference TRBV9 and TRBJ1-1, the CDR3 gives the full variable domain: DSGVTQTPKHLITATGQRVTLRCSPRSGDLSVYWYQQSLDQGLQFLIQYYNGEERAKGNILERFSAQQFPDLHSELNLSSLELGDSALYFCASSALTGRPEAFFGQGTRLTVV.

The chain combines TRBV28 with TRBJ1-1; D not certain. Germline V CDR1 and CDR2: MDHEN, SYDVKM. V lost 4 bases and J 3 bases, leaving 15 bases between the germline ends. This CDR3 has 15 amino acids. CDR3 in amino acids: CASSSPAVPDTEAFF. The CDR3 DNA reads TGTGCCAGCAGTTCGCCGGCGGTTCCGGACACTGAAGCTTTCTTT.

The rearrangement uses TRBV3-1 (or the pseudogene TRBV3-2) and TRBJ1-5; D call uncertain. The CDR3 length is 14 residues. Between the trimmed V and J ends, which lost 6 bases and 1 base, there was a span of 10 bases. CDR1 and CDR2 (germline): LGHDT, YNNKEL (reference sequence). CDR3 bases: TGTGCCAGCAGTACTACACTGAGCAATCAGCCCCAGCATTTT. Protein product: CASSTTLSNQPQHF.

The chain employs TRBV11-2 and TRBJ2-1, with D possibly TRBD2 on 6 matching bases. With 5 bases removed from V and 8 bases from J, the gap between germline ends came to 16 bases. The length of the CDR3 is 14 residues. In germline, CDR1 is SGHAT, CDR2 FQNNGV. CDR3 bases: TGTGCCAGCAGCGCAGCGACTAGTTTCCATGAGCAGTTCTTC. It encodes CASSAATSFHEQFF.

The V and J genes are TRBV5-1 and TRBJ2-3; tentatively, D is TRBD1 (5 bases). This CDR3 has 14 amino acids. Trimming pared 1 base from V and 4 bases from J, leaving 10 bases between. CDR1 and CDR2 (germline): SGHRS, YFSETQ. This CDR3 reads CASSLRAGPDTQYF. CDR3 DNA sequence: TGCGCCAGCAGCTTGAGGGCAGGGCCAGATACGCAGTATTTT. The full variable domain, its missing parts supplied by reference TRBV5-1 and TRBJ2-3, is KAGVTQTPRYLIKTRGQQVTLSCSPISGHRSVSWYQQTPGQGLQFLFEYFSETQRNKGNFPGRFSGRQFSNSRSEMNVSTLELGDSALYLCASSLRAGPDTQYFGPGTRLTVL.

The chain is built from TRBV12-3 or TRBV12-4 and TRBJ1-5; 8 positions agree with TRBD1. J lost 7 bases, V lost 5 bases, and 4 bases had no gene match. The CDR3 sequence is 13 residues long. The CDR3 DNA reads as TGTGCCAGCAGTCCAGGACAGGGACAGCCCCAGCATTTT. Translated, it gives CASSPGQGQPQHF.

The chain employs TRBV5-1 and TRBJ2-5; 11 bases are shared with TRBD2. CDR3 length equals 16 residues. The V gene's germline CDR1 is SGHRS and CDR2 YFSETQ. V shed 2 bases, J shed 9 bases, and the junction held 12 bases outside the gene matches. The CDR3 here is CASSFVTSGTKRAQYF. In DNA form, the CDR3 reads TGCGCCAGCAGCTTCGTGACTAGCGGGACCAAGAGGGCCCAGTACTTC.

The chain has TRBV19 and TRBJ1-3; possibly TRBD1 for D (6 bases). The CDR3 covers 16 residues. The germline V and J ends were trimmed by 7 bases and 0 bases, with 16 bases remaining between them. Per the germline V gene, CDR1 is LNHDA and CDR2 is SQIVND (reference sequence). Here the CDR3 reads CASIGDNTHSGNTIYF. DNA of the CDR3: TGTGCCAGTATCGGGGACAACACCCACTCTGGAAACACCATATATTTT.